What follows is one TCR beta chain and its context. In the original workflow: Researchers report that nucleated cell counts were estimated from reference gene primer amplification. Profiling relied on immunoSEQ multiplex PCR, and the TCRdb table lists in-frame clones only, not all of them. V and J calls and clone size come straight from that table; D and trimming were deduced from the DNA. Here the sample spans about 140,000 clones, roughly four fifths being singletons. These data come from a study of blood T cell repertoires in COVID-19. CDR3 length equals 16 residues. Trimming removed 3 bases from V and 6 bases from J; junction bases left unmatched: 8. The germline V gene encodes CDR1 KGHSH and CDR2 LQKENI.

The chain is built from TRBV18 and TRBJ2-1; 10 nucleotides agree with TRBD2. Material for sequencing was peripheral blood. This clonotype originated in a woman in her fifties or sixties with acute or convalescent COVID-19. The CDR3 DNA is TGTGCCAGCTCACCTCAAGGCCTAGCGGGAGTCAATGAGCAGTTCTTC. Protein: CASSPQGLAGVNEQFF.